The next 21 T cell receptor beta chains were all read from a single sample in a study of early T cells in non-severe SARS-CoV-2 infection. TCRdb redid the calling of the 5' RACE reads with MiXCR, one entry per CDR3 protein. This sample has about 80,000 distinct CDR3 sequences, with roughly a sixth found just once. Sequenced material: whole blood. The receptors come from an adult who was a healthcare worker with PCR-confirmed SARS-CoV-2 infection or an uninfected control (not recorded which).

V usage is TRBV4-2 and J usage is TRBJ2-3, with TRBD1 matching over 9 bases. The length of the CDR3 is 16 residues. Losses at the gene ends were 3 bases for V and 5 bases for J; bases not matched to a gene: 9. Germline V gene lookup returns CDR1 LGHNA and CDR2 YNFKEQ. The DNA for the CDR3 is TGTGCCAGCAGCCAGTCCGTCGGGACAGGGAGAGATACGCAGTATTTT. Translating it yields CASSQSVGTGRDTQYF.

The chain carries TRBV21-1 and TRBJ2-3. TRBV21-1 is designated a pseudogene. The CDR3 consists of 12 residues. CDR3 protein: CASKASTDTQYF. The CDR3 nucleotides are TGTGCCAGCAAAGCCAGCACAGATACGCAGTATTTT.

This clonotype was seen more than once but under ten times. This chain links TRBV6-5 with TRBJ1-1, with 8 bases identical to TRBD1. From germline, CDR1 is MNHEY and CDR2 SVGAGI. The CDR3 has 14 amino acids. With V trimmed by 6 bases and J by 4 bases, 7 bases remained unmatched. The CDR3 here is CASSLRGRPTEAFF. The CDR3 nucleotides read TGTGCCAGCAGCCTCAGGGGGCGCCCCACTGAAGCTTTCTTT.

The rearrangement uses TRBV29-1 and TRBJ2-1, with D hard to call. This CDR3 spans 14 amino acids. Trimming cost V 8 bases and J 2 bases, with 16 bases left between them. The germline gives CDR1 SQVTM, CDR2 ANQGSEA. CDR3 residues: CSCGGPMTYNEQFF. The CDR3 DNA reads TGCAGCTGTGGCGGACCAATGACCTACAATGAGCAGTTCTTC.

This clonotype was seen only a few times. This chain connects TRBV3-1 to TRBJ2-1; 7 nucleotides line up with TRBD1. Germline lookup yields CDR1 LGHDT and CDR2 YNNKEL (reference sequence). The CDR3 has 13 residues. V shed 2 bases, J shed 7 bases, and the junction held 2 bases outside the gene matches. The DNA for the CDR3 is TGTGCCAGCAGCCAAACGGACAGGAATGAGCAGTTCTTC. Translation gives CASSQTDRNEQFF.

This clonotype was seen many times. The CDR3 sequence: CASSYDRGGNQPQHF. The CDR3 coding sequence is TGTGCCAGCAGTTACGACAGGGGGGGCAATCAGCCCCAGCATTTT. The chain recombines TRBV6-6 with TRBJ1-5; 9 bases agree with TRBD1. CDR3 length equals 15 residues. Per germline, CDR1 MNHNY and CDR2 SVGAGI (reference sequence). The junction had 1 base not matched to a gene; V was cut back by 2 bases and J by 2 bases.

This chain links TRBV28 with TRBJ1-1; D remains ambiguous. Germline-derived CDR1 and CDR2 are MDHEN and SYDVKM. The CDR3 runs to 10 residues. Trimming left V 11 bases short and J 0 bases short, with 4 bases between. The DNA of the CDR3 is TGTGCCTCTATGAACACTGAAGCTTTCTTT. Translated: CASMNTEAFF. The full variable domain, its missing parts supplied by reference TRBV28 and TRBJ1-1, is DVKVTQSSRYLVKRTGEKVFLECVQDMDHENMFWYRQDPGLGLRLIYFSYDVKMKEKGDIPEGYSVSREKKERFSLILESASTNQTSMYLCASMNTEAFFGQGTRLTVV.

This clonotype has more than one count but fewer than ten. J is TRBJ2-1 and V is TRBV29-1, with 8 positions matching TRBD2. The trim removed 7 bases at V and 9 bases at J, leaving 5 bases unmatched. Germline V gene data show CDR1 as SQVTM and CDR2 as ANQGSEA. The CDR3 runs 11 residues. The CDR3 nucleotides are TGCAGCGCCGGGGGGGCCATTGAGCAGTTCTTC. As protein: CSAGGAIEQFF.

Here the CDR3 DNA reads TGTGCCAGCAGTTACTCGAGTACGATTCCGAACACTGAAGCTTTCTTT. This translates into CASSYSSTIPNTEAFF. This chain links TRBV6-2 or TRBV6-3 with TRBJ1-1, with no clear D. Germline V gene data show CDR1 as MNHEY and CDR2 as SVGEGT. CDR3 length: 16 amino acids. Trimming cost V 0 bases and J 1 base, with 12 bases left between them.

Only a few counts were recorded for this clonotype. The chain is built from TRBV5-4 and TRBJ2-7; 7 positions match TRBD1. The CDR3 is made up of 17 amino acids. V gave up 0 bases and J gave up 0 bases; unmatched junction bases: 9. Germline lookup yields CDR1 SGHNT and CDR2 YYREEE (reference sequence). CDR3 nucleotide sequence: TGTGCCAGCAGCTTGGGGGGACAGACCTCACCCTCCTACGAGCAGTACTTC. It yields the protein CASSLGGQTSPSYEQYF.

The chain links TRBV19 to TRBJ1-5; 9 bases align to TRBD1. The V gene end was trimmed by 5 bases and the J gene end by 6 bases; junction bases not matched to a gene: 11. The CDR3 totals 16 residues. CDR1 and CDR2 from the germline V gene are LNHDA and SQIVND (reference sequence). CDR3 nucleotides: TGTGCCAGTAGTCTCGGGACAGGGAAGTTTTTTCAGCCCCAGCATTTT. This codes for CASSLGTGKFFQPQHF.

The chain recombines TRBV29-1 with TRBJ2-1; 7 bases line up with TRBD1. The trim removed 6 bases at V and 1 base at J, leaving 6 bases unmatched. Per the germline V gene, CDR1 is SQVTM and CDR2 is ANQGSEA. The CDR3 runs to 14 residues. This CDR3 is CSVARQGSYNEQFF. Written as DNA, the CDR3 is TGCAGCGTGGCCCGACAGGGTTCCTACAATGAGCAGTTCTTC.

The chain joins TRBV14 to TRBJ1-6; TRBD1 is a possible D gene (6 bases). CDR3 length: 16 residues. Germline CDR1 SGHDN, CDR2 FVKESK. V dropped 1 base and J dropped 2 bases, with 9 bases sitting between them. CDR3 protein: CASSQAAGAYNSPLHF. In nucleotides, the CDR3 is TGTGCCAGCAGCCAAGCTGCAGGGGCCTATAATTCACCCCTCCACTTT.

The CDR3 is CASSPRQSQETQYF. As DNA, the CDR3 is TGTGCCAGCAGTCCGCGACAGAGTCAAGAGACCCAGTACTTC. V is TRBV27 and J is TRBJ2-5; TRBD1 might be the D (5 bases). In germline, CDR1 is MNHEY, CDR2 SMNVEV (reference sequence). V was shortened by 5 bases and J by 2 bases, with 12 bases between the two germline ends. The length of the CDR3 is 14 residues.

CDR3 residues: CASSLGLPNSYEQYF. The CDR3 nucleotides are TGCGCCAGCAGCCTGGGGCTACCCAACTCCTACGAGCAGTACTTC. The chain recombines TRBV5-1 with TRBJ2-7, with a weak D call TRBD1 (5 bases). The V end was cut by 4 bases, the J end by 0 bases, with 14 bases between. The CDR3 has 15 amino acids. Per the germline V gene, CDR1 is SGHRS and CDR2 is YFSETQ.

This clonotype was picked up a small number of times. DNA for the CDR3: TGTGCCAGCATCGGAGGTTTATGGGGGGACTCTGGAAACACCATATATTTT. Its translation: CASIGGLWGDSGNTIYF. The chain is built from TRBV21-1 and TRBJ1-3; the table's D call, TRBD1, has no DNA check behind it. TRBV21-1 is assigned pseudogene status. This CDR3 is 17 amino acids long.

V gene TRBV18 combines with J gene TRBJ2-5, with 10 positions matching TRBD1. The junction had 11 bases not matched to a gene; V was cut back by 8 bases and J by 5 bases. The CDR3 runs 15 residues. Germline CDR1 and CDR2: KGHSH and LQKENI. The CDR3 region is CASTLTGGADETQYF. As DNA, the CDR3 is TGTGCCAGCACTCTGACAGGGGGCGCGGATGAGACCCAGTACTTC.

The V and J genes are TRBV29-1 and TRBJ2-7; no clear D. The CDR3 sequence is 12 residues long. V lost 6 bases and J 3 bases, leaving 12 bases between the germline ends. Per the germline V gene, CDR1 is SQVTM and CDR2 is ANQGSEA. The CDR3 DNA follows: TGCAGCGTCGGATTAACGTTCTACGAGCAGTACTTC. Residues: CSVGLTFYEQYF.

This clonotype showed up just a few times. This rearrangement joins TRBV29-1 to TRBJ2-3; TRBD1 is a possible D gene (5 bases). V lost 1 base and J 4 bases, leaving 6 bases between the germline ends. The CDR3 has 12 amino acids. From germline, CDR1 is SQVTM and CDR2 ANQGSEA. The CDR3 reads CSVEGGSDTQYF. The CDR3 DNA reads TGCAGCGTTGAAGGGGGCTCAGATACGCAGTATTTT.

This chain joins TRBV5-1 and TRBJ2-1; 8 positions agree with TRBD2. The V gene's germline CDR1 is SGHRS and CDR2 YFSETQ. This CDR3 is 15 amino acids long. V was clipped by 0 bases and J by 4 bases; unmatched bases: 3. CDR3 residues: CASSLALAGYNEQFF. CDR3 DNA: TGCGCCAGCAGCTTGGCGTTAGCGGGGTACAATGAGCAGTTCTTC.

The chain has TRBV27 and TRBJ2-7; D is possibly TRBD1 (6 bases). Between the trimmed V and J ends, which lost 3 bases and 2 bases, there was a span of 11 bases. Germline loops: CDR1 MNHEY, CDR2 SMNVEV (reference sequence). CDR3 length equals 14 residues. CDR3: CASSLKQGTYEQYF. In nucleotides, the CDR3 is TGTGCCAGCAGTTTGAAGCAGGGGACCTACGAGCAGTACTTC.